This T cell receptor beta chain emerged from a study of blood T cells in healthy people across ages. Study-level points and caveats: Comparison with aged donors showed that long-lived donors had more naive CD4+ cells and higher diversity.

Only a few counts were recorded for this clonotype. Its target is not known. Using a J-beta primer mix together with a sample-barcoded 5' primer, a second PCR was run for about 6 to 11 cycles. A template-switch adaptor that had 12 random nucleotides put a tag on each cDNA molecule. TCRdb called the 5' RACE reads again in MiXCR, with one record for every CDR3 protein. The sample lists nearly 1 million distinct CDR3 sequences; 51% were seen once. The authors drew about 10 milliliters of peripheral blood from each donor. Per sample, extraction of total RNA gave at least 5 micrograms in every case. The CDR3 contains 15 residues. The V segment lost 5 bases and the J segment 0 bases; nucleotides outside the gene matches: 3.

This chain links TRBV12-3 or TRBV12-4 with TRBJ2-7, with 11 bases lining up with TRBD2. The sequenced material came from blood. The source is an older woman in good health. CDR3 residues: CASSQLAGVSYEQYF. The CDR3 region has the DNA TGTGCCAGCAGTCAACTAGCGGGGGTCTCCTACGAGCAGTACTTC.